These 12 T cell receptor beta chains were sequenced from one sample in a study of blood T cell repertoires in COVID-19. Clones were read by immunoSEQ multiplex PCR, and TCRdb kept only the in-frame ones, dropping some. Of some 160,000 clones in the sample, 89% are singletons; the top ten hold about 2.6%. The specimen was peripheral blood. All receptors derive from a man aged 60-69 years with acute or convalescent COVID-19.

This chain links TRBV18 with TRBJ2-7; 12 bases map to TRBD2. This CDR3 has 17 residues. Germline V gives CDR1 KGHSH, CDR2 LQKENI. The junction had 7 bases not matched to a gene; V was cut back by 0 bases and J by 4 bases. The CDR3 region has the DNA TGTGCCAGCTCACCACCGGGGACGACTAGCGGGGGATACGAGCAGTACTTC. Amino acid sequence: CASSPPGTTSGGYEQYF.

The count of this clone is one. The chain couples TRBV5-1 to TRBJ2-1; possible D gene TRBD1, 5 bases. CDR3 length: 14 residues. The germline CDR1 and CDR2 sequences are SGHRS and YFSETQ. V lost 4 bases and J lost 4, with 12 bases in between. CDR3 coding DNA: TGCGCCAGCAGCCTCCGACAGACTTACAATGAGCAGTTCTTC. Its translation is CASSLRQTYNEQFF.

J is TRBJ1-3 and V is TRBV30; D is unresolved. Germline CDR1 and CDR2: GTSNPN and SVGIG (reference sequence). CDR3 size: 14 residues. Between the trimmed V and J ends, which lost 0 bases and 1 base, there was a span of 7 bases. DNA of the CDR3: TGTGCCTGGAGTGTTAGAGGTTCTGGAAACACCATATATTTT. Protein product: CAWSVRGSGNTIYF.

Here the CDR3 reads CASSPPRGGSEQFF. CDR3 coding DNA: TGTGCCAGCAGCCCACCTCGCGGGGGTTCCGAGCAGTTCTTC. The rearrangement links TRBV7-8 to TRBJ2-1, with 7 bases fitting TRBD2. The CDR3 has 14 residues. CDR1 is SGHVS, CDR2 FQNEAQ, per germline. Losses at the gene ends were 5 bases for V and 10 bases for J; bases not matched to a gene: 11.

In this sample, this clone turned up a few times. The gene calls are TRBV4-2 and TRBJ1-6; 7 bases align to TRBD1. Germline values: CDR1 LGHNA, CDR2 YNFKEQ. The CDR3 consists of 14 residues. V lost 4 bases and J lost 7; bases outside the gene matches: 4. The CDR3 sequence is CASSPDRENSPLHF. The CDR3 nucleotides are TGTGCCAGCAGCCCCGACAGGGAAAATTCACCCCTCCACTTT.

The V and J genes are TRBV3-1 (or the pseudogene TRBV3-2) and TRBJ2-5; D remains ambiguous. The CDR3 sequence is 15 residues long. Germline V lookup: CDR1 LGHDT, CDR2 YNNKEL (reference sequence). The ends were cut back, 0 bases at V and 1 base at J, with 9 bases in the middle. The CDR3 sequence is CASSQDRGIQETQYF. The CDR3 DNA reads TGTGCCAGCAGCCAAGATCGAGGAATCCAAGAGACCCAGTACTTC.

The chain couples TRBV30 to TRBJ2-2; TRBD1 might be the D (6 bases). The CDR3 loop spans 13 amino acids. Germline V lookup: CDR1 GTSNPN, CDR2 SVGIG (reference sequence). V lost 2 bases and J 6 bases, leaving 10 bases between the germline ends. CDR3 in amino acids: CAWSTGFPGELFF. The CDR3 DNA follows: TGTGCCTGGAGTACAGGGTTCCCCGGGGAGCTGTTTTTT.

The J gene is TRBJ2-4, the V gene TRBV6-5; 8 nucleotides line up with TRBD1. CDR1 is MNHEY, CDR2 SVGAGI, per germline. Trimming at V came to 8 bases and at J to 8 bases, leaving 11 bases not matched to a gene. This CDR3 has 14 residues. The CDR3 nucleotides are TGTGCCAGCCGGCCGACAGGGGCCTTGGACATTCAGTACTTC. The encoded protein is CASRPTGALDIQYF.

CDR3 protein: CASRYGGANEKLFF. CDR3 nucleotide sequence: TGTGCCAGCCGCTACGGGGGGGCTAATGAAAAACTGTTTTTT. The V call is TRBV11-2, the J call TRBJ1-4; weak D call: TRBD1 (5 bases). CDR3 length: 14 residues. Trimming took 8 bases from V and 3 from J, leaving 13 bases between them. Germline V CDR1 and CDR2: SGHAT, FQNNGV. The full variable domain, in which reference TRBV11-2 and TRBJ1-4 provide the parts outside the CDR3, is EAGVAQSPRYKIIEKRQSVAFWCNPISGHATLYWYQQILGQGPKLLIQFQNNGVVDDSQLPKDRFSAERLKGVDSTLKIQPAKLEDSAVYLCASRYGGANEKLFFGSGTQLSVL.

The V call is TRBV6-2 or TRBV6-3, the J call TRBJ2-7; 7 nucleotides agree with TRBD1. This CDR3 is built from 15 residues. The V and J ends lost 5 bases and 6 bases, in that order; junction bases with no gene match: 13. Germline CDR1 is MNHEY and CDR2 is SVGEGT. The CDR3 DNA is TGTGCCAGCAGTAGCCCCGCGACAGGGATTGTCGAGCAGTACTTC. The encoded protein is CASSSPATGIVEQYF.

The chain joins TRBV5-1 to TRBJ2-3; 10 bases line up with TRBD2. Germline CDR1 SGHRS, CDR2 YFSETQ. V trimming: 3 bases; J trimming: 4 bases; junction bases outside the gene matches: 11. The CDR3 extends over 17 amino acids. The DNA of the CDR3 is TGCGCCAGCAGCTGGAGGACTAGCGGCGGGCGGGCAGATACGCAGTATTTT. Translation gives CASSWRTSGGRADTQYF.

The chain uses TRBV19 and TRBJ1-5; 8 nucleotides match TRBD1. The germline V gene has CDR1 LNHDA and CDR2 SQIVND (reference sequence). The CDR3 loop spans 16 amino acids. The V segment lost 5 bases and the J segment 1 base; nucleotides outside the gene matches: 7. The CDR3 region is CASSERQGTSNQPQHF. CDR3 sequence (DNA): TGTGCCAGTAGTGAAAGACAGGGGACGAGCAATCAGCCCCAGCATTTT.